This T cell receptor beta chain was observed in a study of spatial heterogeneity in lung cancer. Time point denoted: sample taken at primary tumor resection. Around 68 TRACERx patients with early, untreated non-small cell lung cancer donated samples. CDR3 size: 14 residues. Germline values: CDR1 LGHDT, CDR2 YNNKEL (reference sequence). With V trimmed by 0 bases and J by 7 bases, 4 bases remained unmatched. This clonotype was counted many times. The antigen is not known. General study findings and limits: Resection blood, more than follow-up blood, showed ubiquitous expanded tumor TCRs.

Each CDR3 protein is one row after TCRdb ran MiXCR on the 5' RACE reads. Altogether approximately 52,000 distinct CDR3 sequences are present, roughly 5% being singletons, with the ten largest covering 11%. The chain carries TRBV3-1 and TRBJ2-3; TRBD2 agrees at 7 bases. The TCR sequence derives from a male donor with early-stage non-small cell lung cancer. Specimen: PBMCs, collected at surgery. CDR3 protein: CASSQEREAHTQYF. The CDR3 bases are TGTGCCAGCAGCCAAGAACGGGAGGCGCATACGCAGTATTTT.